Below, one TCR beta chain is given with its context. The CDR3 is 15 amino acids. Original methodology: Reference gene primer amplification gave estimated nucleated cell counts. Assay: immunoSEQ multiplex PCR; the TCRdb copy retains only in-frame clones and omits some. V and J calls and clone size are those listed in that table; D and trimming were worked out from the DNA. The table shows under 200,000 clones, with 88% occurring only once. The sample belongs to a study of blood T cell repertoires in COVID-19. Study at large: Whether acute or convalescent, the COVID-19 samples came from the United States, Italy and Spain. T cells, B-cell-depleted T cells, or PBMCs supplied cDNA or gDNA.

The chain has TRBV21-1 and TRBJ1-2; whether TRBD1, the table's D call, matches the DNA was not checked. TRBV21-1 is deemed a pseudogene. The specimen sequenced was peripheral blood. The receptor comes from a man aged 35 to 55 with active or convalescent COVID-19. Here the CDR3 DNA reads TGTGCCAGCAGCAGACGACAGGGAATCGACTATGGCTACACCTTC. Its translation: CASSRRQGIDYGYTF.